This T cell receptor beta chain was recorded in a study of blood T cell repertoires in COVID-19. Study information: The origin of the acute and convalescent COVID-19 samples was the United States, Italy and Spain. PBMCs, B-cell-depleted T cells, or T cells were the source of the cDNA or gDNA that made up the material.

Original analysis: Amplifying reference gene primers gave estimates of nucleated cell counts. Only in-frame clones appear in the TCRdb table, and some are missing; sequencing was by immunoSEQ multiplex PCR. From that table come the V and J calls and clone size; the DNA was used to work out D and trimming. The data show about 140,000 clones, with approximately 84% seen just once and around 1.6% held by the top ten. Germline V gives CDR1 SGHTA, CDR2 FQGNSA. The CDR3 contains 15 residues. Germline trimming cut 2 bases from V and 5 bases from J; bases unmatched to any gene: 5. Sequenced sample: PBMCs or T cells enriched from blood (not recorded which). The sequence derives from a young woman who had been exposed to COVID-19. The chain links TRBV7-2 to TRBJ2-5; 10 bases are a match to TRBD2. The CDR3 region has the DNA TGTGCCAGCAGCTTAAGCGGGAGGGCCTCGGAGACCCAGTACTTC. Encoded protein: CASSLSGRASETQYF. Full variable domain (rest looked up from reference TRBV7-2 and TRBJ2-5): GAGVSQSPSNKVTEKGKDVELRCDPISGHTALYWYRQSLGQGLEFLIYFQGNSAPDKSGLPSDRFSAERTGGSVSTLTIQRTQQEDSAVYLCASSLSGRASETQYFGPGTRLLVL.